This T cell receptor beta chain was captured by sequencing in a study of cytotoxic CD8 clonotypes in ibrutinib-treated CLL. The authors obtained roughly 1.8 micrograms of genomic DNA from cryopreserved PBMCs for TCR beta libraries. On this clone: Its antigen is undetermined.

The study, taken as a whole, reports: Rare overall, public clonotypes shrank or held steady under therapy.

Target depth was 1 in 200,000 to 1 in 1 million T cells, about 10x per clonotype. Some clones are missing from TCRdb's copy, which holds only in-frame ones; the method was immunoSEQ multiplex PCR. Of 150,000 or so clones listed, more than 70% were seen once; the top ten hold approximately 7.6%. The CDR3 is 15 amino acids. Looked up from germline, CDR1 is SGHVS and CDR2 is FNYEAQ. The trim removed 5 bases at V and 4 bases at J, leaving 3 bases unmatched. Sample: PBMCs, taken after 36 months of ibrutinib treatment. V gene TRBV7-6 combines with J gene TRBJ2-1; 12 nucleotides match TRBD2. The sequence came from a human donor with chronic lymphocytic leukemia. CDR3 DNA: TGTGCCAGCAGCGCGACTAGCGGGGGATACAATGAGCAGTTCTTC. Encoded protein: CASSATSGGYNEQFF.